The next 11 T cell receptor beta chains were all read from a single sample in a study of T cells in Graves' hyperthyroidism and ophthalmopathy (dated by TCRdb to the late 2010s). Library generation was performed with multiplex PCR. The instrument was an Illumina HiSeq 2000. Amplification of TCR beta CDR3 regions was carried out from RNA transcripts. The TCR CDR3 was subjected to a first round of RT-PCR using the HTBI primer set and the Qiagen OneStep RT-PCR kit. The public reads were run again by TCRdb, first through fastp at Q25 and then through MiXCR, and only productive beta chains were kept. Rows merge per CDR3 protein into single entries with the most common DNA and genes. For this sample there are around 520,000 distinct CDR3 sequences; approximately 15% appear just once. The ten largest clonotypes hold around 17% of the sample. The sequenced sample was blood. Source of these receptors: a woman under 30 with Graves' hyperthyroidism.

This clonotype was counted only a few times. The V call is TRBV4-1, the J call TRBJ2-2, with D perhaps TRBD2 (6 bases). Trimming removed 0 bases from V and 4 bases from J, with 9 bases in between. Germline CDR1 is MGHRA and CDR2 is YSYEKL. The CDR3 has 15 amino acids. DNA for the CDR3: TGCGCCAGCAGCCAAGACGGACTACTCACCGGGGAGCTGTTTTTT. It specifies CASSQDGLLTGELFF.

This clonotype was counted a few times. A much more abundant neighbour one base away suggests this may be a read error. The chain joins TRBV20-1 to TRBJ1-1; D may be TRBD1 (5 bases). Per germline, CDR1 DFQATT and CDR2 SNEGSKA (reference sequence). V was pared by 5 bases and J by 1 base, with 5 bases between. The CDR3 spans 11 residues. CDR3 coding DNA: TGCAGTGCTGGGGGGAACACTGAAGCTTTCTTT. It encodes CSAGGNTEAFF.

The sample holds many counts of this clonotype. V usage is TRBV20-1 and J usage is TRBJ1-1; a possible D gene is TRBD1 (5 bases). V shed 5 bases and J shed 0 bases, with 10 bases lying between them. The CDR3 length is 13 residues. The germline gives CDR1 DFQATT, CDR2 SNEGSKA (reference sequence). Written as DNA, the CDR3 is TGCAGTGCTCCAGGGAATCTGAACACTGAAGCTTTCTTT. Translation gives CSAPGNLNTEAFF.

This clonotype was counted between two and nine times. This chain links TRBV6-6 with TRBJ1-4; no reliable D call. V lost 2 bases, J lost 4 bases, and 11 bases lay in between. The germline gives CDR1 MNHNY, CDR2 SVGAGI (reference sequence). This CDR3 contains 15 residues. As DNA, the CDR3 is TGTGCCAGCAGTTACGAAGCTAGGAATAATGAAAAACTGTTTTTT. This encodes CASSYEARNNEKLFF.

As regards this clonotype: A read error may be the cause here, since a much bigger clone is one base away. This chain links TRBV6-2 or TRBV6-3 with TRBJ2-7, with D unresolved. V was clipped by 5 bases and J by 3 bases, with 5 bases between them. The CDR3 contains 11 residues. The germline V gene encodes CDR1 MNHEY and CDR2 SVGEGT. The CDR3 loop reads CASSVIYEQYF. The CDR3 region has the DNA TGTGCCAGCAGTGTGATCTACGAGCAGTACTTC.

The table lists this clonotype with many counts. The chain uses TRBV12-3 or TRBV12-4 and TRBJ1-2; D unresolved. V was pared by 3 bases and J by 4 bases, with 12 bases between. The CDR3 has 14 amino acids. CDR3 sequence (DNA): TGTGCCAGCAGTTTGAGGAGTCTGGGCTATGGCTACACCTTC. Residues: CASSLRSLGYGYTF.

This clonotype came up many times. The chain combines TRBV7-3 with TRBJ1-2; TRBD1 matches at 11 bases. The junction had 9 bases not matched to a gene; V was cut back by 7 bases and J by 8 bases. This CDR3 spans 14 amino acids. From germline, CDR1 is SGHTA and CDR2 FQGTGA. The CDR3 DNA follows: TGTGCCAGCAAGGCCACGGGACAGGGGGGCGGCTACACCTTC. Amino acids: CASKATGQGGGYTF. Drawing the rest from reference TRBV7-3 and TRBJ1-2, the complete variable domain is GAGVSQTPSNKVTEKGKYVELRCDPISGHTALYWYRQSLGQGPEFLIYFQGTGAADDSGLPNDRFFAVRPEGSVSTLKIQRTERGDSAVYLCASKATGQGGGYTFGSGTRLTVV.

The chain joins TRBV15 to TRBJ2-3; 14 nucleotides match TRBD2. CDR3 length equals 17 residues. Germline-derived CDR1 and CDR2 are LNHNV and YYDKDF (reference sequence). The V gene end was trimmed by 7 bases and the J gene end by 3 bases; junction bases not matched to a gene: 9. The CDR3 DNA reads as TGTGCCACCAACCGACTAGCGGGAGGGATTTTGACAGATACGCAGTATTTT. Amino acids: CATNRLAGGILTDTQYF.

This clonotype has a count of ten or more. The gene calls are TRBV12-3 or TRBV12-4 and TRBJ2-3; 9 bases fit TRBD1. The CDR3 runs to 15 residues. Trimming at V came to 6 bases and at J to 3 bases, leaving 7 bases not matched to a gene. The CDR3 loop reads CASRQQGARTDTQYF. DNA of the CDR3: TGTGCCAGCAGGCAACAGGGGGCGCGGACAGATACGCAGTATTTT.

This chain links TRBV27 with TRBJ2-3; the match to TRBD1 covers 9 bases. This CDR3 region has 12 residues. Trimming at V came to 8 bases and at J to 6 bases, leaving 3 bases not matched to a gene. Looked up from germline, CDR1 is MNHEY and CDR2 is SMNVEV (reference sequence). The CDR3 protein is CASGTGLDTQYF. The CDR3 DNA reads TGTGCCAGCGGGACAGGGCTGGATACGCAGTATTTT.

In this sample, this clonotype turned up many times. J is TRBJ2-4 and V is TRBV11-2; D call uncertain. From germline, CDR1 is SGHAT and CDR2 FQNNGV. Trimming cost V 1 base and J 0 bases, with 10 bases left between them. The CDR3 sequence is 16 residues long. The CDR3 coding sequence is TGTGCCAGCAGCTTAGGTCTTCCCCTAGCCAAAAACATTCAGTACTTC. Amino acids: CASSLGLPLAKNIQYF.